This paragraph covers one TCR beta chain sequence. This specimen belongs to a study of blood T cell repertoires in COVID-19. TCRdb's copy holds only in-frame clones and misses some; the assay was immunoSEQ multiplex PCR. The data show about 180,000 clones, around 80% seen once. The CDR3 loop spans 15 amino acids. The V gene's germline CDR1 is SGHRS and CDR2 YFSETQ. V dropped 0 bases and J dropped 0 bases, with 7 bases sitting between them. This rearrangement joins TRBV5-1 to TRBJ1-5; D is undetermined. This clonotype was sampled from a man in his 70s with active or convalescent COVID-19. Sequencing input: peripheral blood. In nucleotides, the CDR3 is TGCGCCAGCAGCTTGGGAGATTATAGCAATCAGCCCCAGCATTTT. Protein sequence: CASSLGDYSNQPQHF.